One and the same sample provided the 23 T cell receptor beta chains below, sequenced in a study of blood T cell repertoires in COVID-19. The repertoire was sequenced with immunoSEQ multiplex PCR; TCRdb's copy has only in-frame clones and lacks some. This sample has about 170,000 clones, with roughly 93% found just once. Specimen: peripheral blood. All receptors derive from a man aged 18 to 30 with COVID-19, enrolled during active disease.

This clone has just a few counts. The chain has TRBV6-5 and TRBJ1-5; D remains unclear. Germline CDR1 reads MNHEY; CDR2 reads SVGAGI. V was trimmed by 5 bases and J by 5 bases, leaving 13 bases between them. This CDR3 region has 14 residues. CDR3 sequence (DNA): TGTGCCAGCAGTACCGAGCGGGCCCATCAGCCCCAGCATTTT. Protein sequence: CASSTERAHQPQHF.

This clone was observed once. This sequence joins TRBV19 and TRBJ1-2; perhaps TRBD1 as D (6 bases). Germline CDR1 LNHDA, CDR2 SQIVND (reference sequence). The CDR3 consists of 13 residues. Trimming stripped 4 bases from V and 6 bases from J, with 12 bases between. The CDR3 loop is CASSTGQPDGYTF. The CDR3 DNA reads as TGTGCCAGTAGTACCGGACAGCCCGATGGCTACACCTTC.

The chain has TRBV10-3 and TRBJ2-7; the D gene is possibly TRBD1 (6 bases). Trimming took 0 bases from V and 3 from J, leaving 12 bases between them. Germline CDR1 and CDR2: ENHRY and SYGVKD. This CDR3 has 15 amino acids. The CDR3 DNA reads TGTGCCATCAGTGAGTCCGGACAGCGAGACTACGAGCAGTACTTC. Translated: CAISESGQRDYEQYF.

The gene calls are TRBV3-1 (or the pseudogene TRBV3-2) and TRBJ2-3; 9 nucleotides match TRBD2. Germline V gene lookup returns CDR1 LGHDT and CDR2 YNNKEL (reference sequence). V was clipped by 7 bases and J by 1 base; unmatched bases: 6. The CDR3 covers 15 residues. The DNA of the CDR3 is TGTGCCAGCATTGCTAGCGGGGCCCGCACAGATACGCAGTATTTT. Translation gives CASIASGARTDTQYF.

The chain carries TRBV30 and TRBJ2-2, with D possibly matching TRBD1 (5 bases). V shed 3 bases and J shed 4 bases, with 6 bases lying between them. The CDR3 spans 12 residues. In germline, CDR1 is GTSNPN, CDR2 SVGIG (reference sequence). CDR3 protein: CAWRTATGELFF. CDR3 DNA: TGTGCCTGGAGGACAGCCACCGGGGAGCTGTTTTTT. Combining the CDR3 with reference TRBV30 and TRBJ2-2 gives the whole variable domain SQTIHQWPATLVQPVGSPLSLECTVEGTSNPNLYWYRQAAGRGLQLLFYSVGIGQISSEVPQNLSASRPQDRQFILSSKKLLLSDSGFYLCAWRTATGELFFGEGSRLTVL.

The chain is built from TRBV27 and TRBJ2-7; TRBD2 agrees at 13 bases. The germline V gene has CDR1 MNHEY and CDR2 SMNVEV (reference sequence). The CDR3 loop spans 17 amino acids. The V segment lost 6 bases and the J segment 5 bases; nucleotides outside the gene matches: 13. The CDR3, as DNA: TGTGCCAGCAGCCCACCCACCACCGGGACTAGCGGGGACGAGCAGTACTTC. This encodes CASSPPTTGTSGDEQYF.

A single count supports this clone. The chain combines TRBV28 with TRBJ1-1; D gene ambiguous. Per germline, CDR1 MDHEN and CDR2 SYDVKM. Deletions cut 5 bases from V and 2 bases from J, with 9 bases between. This CDR3 contains 13 residues. The DNA of the CDR3 is TGTGCCAGCAGTCCCCCCCTTAACACTGAAGCTTTCTTT. It codes for CASSPPLNTEAFF.

The chain couples TRBV18 to TRBJ1-2, with D maybe TRBD1 (5 bases). The CDR3 runs to 14 residues. V dropped 6 bases and J dropped 2 bases, with 13 bases sitting between them. Germline values: CDR1 KGHSH, CDR2 LQKENI. The DNA for the CDR3 is TGTGCCAGCTCCCCGTCGGGACTGAACTATGGCTACACCTTC. This codes for CASSPSGLNYGYTF. The variable domain in full, with the rest retrieved from reference TRBV18 and TRBJ1-2, is NAGVMQNPRHLVRRRGQEARLRCSPMKGHSHVYWYRQLPEEGLKFMVYLQKENIIDESGMPKERFSAEFPKEGPSILRIQQVVRGDSAAYFCASSPSGLNYGYTFGSGTRLTVV.

V and J are TRBV21-1 and TRBJ2-7; TRBD1, the table's D call, was not compared with the DNA. TRBV21-1 is recorded as a pseudogene. The CDR3 is 14 amino acids. The CDR3 DNA sequence: TGTGCCAGCAGCCCCCCGGGACAGGGCTACGAGCAGTACTTC. It translates to CASSPPGQGYEQYF.

The chain links TRBV5-4 to TRBJ1-1; D remains unclear. The CDR3 spans 15 residues. CDR1 SGHNT and CDR2 YYREEE come from the germline V gene (reference sequence). V was clipped by 3 bases and J by 3 bases, with 15 bases between them. This CDR3 reads CASSSGRRADTEAFF. CDR3 in DNA: TGTGCCAGCAGCTCGGGTCGGCGGGCGGACACTGAAGCTTTCTTT.

The chain couples TRBV15 to TRBJ2-7; D might be TRBD2 (5 bases). The V end was cut by 2 bases, the J end by 5 bases, with 16 bases between. Germline V gene sequence: CDR1 LNHNV, CDR2 YYDKDF (reference sequence). This CDR3 spans 15 amino acids. CDR3 sequence: CATSRRGLLANEQYF. Written as DNA, the CDR3 is TGTGCCACCAGCAGAAGAGGACTGTTAGCGAACGAGCAGTACTTC.

This clone was counted between two and nine times. The chain carries TRBV7-3 and TRBJ2-3; maybe TRBD2 (5 bases). Germline V gives CDR1 SGHTA, CDR2 FQGTGA. V gave up 2 bases and J gave up 9 bases, with 12 bases separating them. The CDR3 totals 13 residues. The CDR3 DNA reads TGTGCCAGCAGCTTAGAGTGGACTTACACGCAGTATTTT. Translated, it gives CASSLEWTYTQYF. Together with reference TRBV7-3 and TRBJ2-3, the CDR3 gives the full variable domain: GAGVSQTPSNKVTEKGKYVELRCDPISGHTALYWYRQSLGQGPEFLIYFQGTGAADDSGLPNDRFFAVRPEGSVSTLKIQRTERGDSAVYLCASSLEWTYTQYFGPGTRLTVL.

The CDR3 bases are TGTGCCAGCAGCCCCCGCCAGGGTCTGCATGAGCAGTTCTTC. Translation gives CASSPRQGLHEQFF. The chain uses TRBV6-2 or TRBV6-3 and TRBJ2-1; D may be TRBD1 (5 bases). The CDR3 loop spans 14 amino acids. Germline values: CDR1 MNHEY, CDR2 SVGEGT. The ends were cut back, 6 bases at V and 8 bases at J, with 17 bases in the middle.

J is TRBJ2-7 and V is TRBV11-2; D might be TRBD2 (6 bases). This CDR3 region has 15 residues. CDR1 SGHAT and CDR2 FQNNGV come from the germline V gene. V was trimmed by 4 bases and J by 3 bases, leaving 16 bases between them. In DNA form, the CDR3 reads TGTGCCAGCAGCTCAACCGCCGGGGGATTCTACGAGCAGTACTTC. This translates into CASSSTAGGFYEQYF.

V and J are TRBV9 and TRBJ2-1; 13 nucleotides match TRBD2. V dropped 3 bases and J dropped 10; count of bases not matched to a gene: 16. The CDR3 covers 18 residues. Germline CDR1 is SGDLS and CDR2 is YYNGEE. The CDR3 region is CASSGVLRTSGRTGEQFF. In nucleotides, the CDR3 is TGTGCCAGCAGCGGGGTCCTTAGGACTAGCGGGAGAACTGGCGAGCAGTTCTTC. The entire variable domain, with the rest obtained from reference TRBV9 and TRBJ2-1, is as follows: DSGVTQTPKHLITATGQRVTLRCSPRSGDLSVYWYQQSLDQGLQFLIQYYNGEERAKGNILERFSAQQFPDLHSELNLSSLELGDSALYFCASSGVLRTSGRTGEQFFGPGTRLTVL.

J is TRBJ1-2 and V is TRBV6-5; no clear D gene. Germline CDR1 MNHEY, CDR2 SVGAGI. With 6 bases removed from V and 8 bases from J, the gap between germline ends came to 16 bases. This CDR3 has 13 residues. The CDR3 bases are TGTGCCAGCAGCGTTGACTCCACCGAGGGCTACACCTTC. Translating gives CASSVDSTEGYTF.

The chain is built from TRBV30 and TRBJ2-2, with 12 positions matching TRBD2. The CDR3 contains 15 residues. The V gene end was trimmed by 4 bases and the J gene end by 5 bases; junction bases not matched to a gene: 5. Germline V gene sequence: CDR1 GTSNPN, CDR2 SVGIG (reference sequence). CDR3 protein: CAWKTSGSFTGELFF. The CDR3 coding sequence is TGTGCCTGGAAGACTAGCGGGAGTTTTACCGGGGAGCTGTTTTTT.

This chain uses TRBV3-1 (or the pseudogene TRBV3-2) with TRBJ2-5; D gene ambiguous. The CDR3 covers 14 residues. Germline CDR1 is LGHDT and CDR2 is YNNKEL (reference sequence). Trimming left V 1 base short and J 2 bases short, with 8 bases between. The CDR3, as DNA: TGTGCCAGCAGCCAAGGGGTACAGCAAGAGACCCAGTACTTC. It yields the protein CASSQGVQQETQYF.

This clone has a single count. Here the CDR3 DNA reads TGTGCCAGCAGTTCTATCTTCAGGGGGACTACCGGGGAGCTGTTTTTT. Translation: CASSSIFRGTTGELFF. The chain is built from TRBV27 and TRBJ2-2; weak D call: TRBD1 (7 bases). Per germline, CDR1 MNHEY and CDR2 SMNVEV (reference sequence). The CDR3 totals 16 residues. Trimming removed 4 bases at V and 5 bases at J, with 17 bases between.

The chain uses TRBV19 and TRBJ2-3; 8 bases fit TRBD2. Germline values: CDR1 LNHDA, CDR2 SQIVND (reference sequence). This CDR3 has 14 amino acids. J lost 0 bases, V lost 11 bases, and 7 bases had no gene match. CDR3 region: CAGGLAVSTDTQYF. The CDR3 nucleotides are TGTGCCGGAGGACTAGCAGTCAGCACAGATACGCAGTATTTT. Looking up the rest from reference TRBV19 and TRBJ2-3 gives the full variable domain: DGGITQSPKYLFRKEGQNVTLSCEQNLNHDAMYWYRQDPGQGLRLIYYSQIVNDFQKGDIAEGYSVSREKKESFPLTVTSAQKNPTAFYLCAGGLAVSTDTQYFGPGTRLTVL.

The chain is built from TRBV6-2 or TRBV6-3 and TRBJ2-7, with D possibly being TRBD2 (5 bases). The CDR3 contains 11 residues. The V end was cut by 0 bases, the J end by 9 bases, with 6 bases between. Germline values: CDR1 MNHEY, CDR2 SVGEGT. This CDR3 reads CASSYSRGQYF. CDR3 DNA sequence: TGTGCCAGCAGTTACTCTCGGGGGCAGTACTTC.

The V call is TRBV19, the J call TRBJ1-3, with D unresolved. Germline V gene sequence: CDR1 LNHDA, CDR2 SQIVND (reference sequence). This CDR3 has 13 amino acids. Deletions cut 8 bases from V and 0 bases from J, with 8 bases between. The CDR3 loop is CASGPTSGNTIYF. The CDR3 nucleotides are TGTGCCAGTGGGCCGACCTCTGGAAACACCATATATTTT.

This chain uses TRBV10-2 with TRBJ1-5; no firm D call. V was shortened by 0 bases and J by 0 bases, with 6 bases between the two germline ends. Germline CDR1 and CDR2: WSHSY and SAAADI. The length of the CDR3 is 15 residues. This chain's CDR3 is CASSESLYSNQPQHF. CDR3 sequence (DNA): TGCGCCAGCAGTGAGTCTTTATATAGCAATCAGCCCCAGCATTTT.